The T cell receptor (beta chain) described here comes from a study of blood T cell repertoires in COVID-19. Study background: Samples came from the United States, Italy and Spain, spanning acute and convalescent COVID-19. Nucleic acid was either cDNA or gDNA, and it came from T cells, B-cell-depleted T cells, or PBMCs.

In the study's own analysis: Researchers report that nucleated cell counts were estimated from reference gene primer amplification. Assay: immunoSEQ multiplex PCR; the TCRdb copy retains only in-frame clones and omits some. That table furnishes V, J and clone size, whereas the DNA furnished D and trimming. This table holds tens of thousands of clones, about four fifths found once. Trimming removed 0 bases from V and 8 bases from J, with 16 bases in between. The CDR3 extends over 15 amino acids. Germline assignment: CDR1 SGHTA and CDR2 FQGTGA. J is TRBJ1-2 and V is TRBV7-3; a weak D match, TRBD1 (6 bases). The sample comprised peripheral blood. This receptor was taken from a woman aged 60-75 years with acute or convalescent COVID-19. The CDR3 loop reads CASSLTPGDVSGYTF. For the CDR3, the DNA is TGTGCCAGCAGCTTAACGCCAGGGGACGTCAGCGGCTACACCTTC.